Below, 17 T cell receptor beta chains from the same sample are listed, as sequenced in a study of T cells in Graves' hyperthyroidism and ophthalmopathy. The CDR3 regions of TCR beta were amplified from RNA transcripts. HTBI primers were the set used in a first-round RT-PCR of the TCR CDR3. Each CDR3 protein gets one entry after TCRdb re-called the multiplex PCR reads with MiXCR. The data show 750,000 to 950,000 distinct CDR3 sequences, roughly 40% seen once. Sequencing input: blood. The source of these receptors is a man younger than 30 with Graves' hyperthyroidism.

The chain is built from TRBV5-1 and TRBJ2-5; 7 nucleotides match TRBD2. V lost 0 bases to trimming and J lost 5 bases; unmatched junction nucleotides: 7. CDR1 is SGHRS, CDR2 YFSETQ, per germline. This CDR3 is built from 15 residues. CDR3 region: CASSLGGGSPETQYF. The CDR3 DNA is TGCGCCAGCAGCTTGGGTGGCGGGAGCCCGGAGACCCAGTACTTC.

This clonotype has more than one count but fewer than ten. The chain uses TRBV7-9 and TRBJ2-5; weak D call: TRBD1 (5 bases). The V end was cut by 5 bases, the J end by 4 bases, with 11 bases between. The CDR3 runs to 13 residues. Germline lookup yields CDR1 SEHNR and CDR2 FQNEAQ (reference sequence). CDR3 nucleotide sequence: TGTGCCAGCAGCCAAGAAGGGGTAGAGACCCAGTACTTC. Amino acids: CASSQEGVETQYF.

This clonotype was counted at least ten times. The CDR3 region is CASRGGNNQPQHF. The CDR3 DNA sequence: TGTGCCAGCAGGGGCGGAAACAATCAGCCCCAGCATTTT. The chain recombines TRBV2 with TRBJ1-5; D gene unclear. Trimming took off 6 bases at V and 3 bases at J, with 9 bases between the two ends. This CDR3 is built from 13 residues. Looked up from germline, CDR1 is SNHLY and CDR2 is FYNNEI.

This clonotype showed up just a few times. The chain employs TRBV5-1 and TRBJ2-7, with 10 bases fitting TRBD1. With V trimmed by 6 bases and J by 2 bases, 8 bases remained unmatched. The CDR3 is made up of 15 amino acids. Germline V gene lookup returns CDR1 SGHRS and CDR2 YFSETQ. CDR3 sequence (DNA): TGCGCCAGCAAACAGACAGGGGGCACGACCTACGAGCAGTACTTC. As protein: CASKQTGGTTYEQYF.

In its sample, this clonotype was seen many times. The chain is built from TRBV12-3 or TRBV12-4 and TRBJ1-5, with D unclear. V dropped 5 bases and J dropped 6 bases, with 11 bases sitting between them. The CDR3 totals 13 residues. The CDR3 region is CASSPSEFQPQHF. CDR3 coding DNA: TGTGCCAGCAGTCCCTCGGAATTTCAGCCCCAGCATTTT.

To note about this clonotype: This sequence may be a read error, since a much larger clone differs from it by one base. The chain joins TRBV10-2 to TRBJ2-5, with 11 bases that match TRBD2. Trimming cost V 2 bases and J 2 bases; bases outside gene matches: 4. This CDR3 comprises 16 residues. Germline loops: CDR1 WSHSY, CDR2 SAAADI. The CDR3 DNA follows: TGCGCCAGCAGTGAGCTCCGACTAGCGGGGCAAGAGACCCAGTACTTC. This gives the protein CASSELRLAGQETQYF.

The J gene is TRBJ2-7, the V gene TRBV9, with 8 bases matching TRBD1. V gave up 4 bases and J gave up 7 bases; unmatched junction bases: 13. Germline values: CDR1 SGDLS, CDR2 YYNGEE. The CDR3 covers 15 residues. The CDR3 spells CASSPFGQGGGEQYF. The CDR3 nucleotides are TGTGCCAGCAGCCCATTCGGACAGGGAGGTGGGGAGCAGTACTTC.

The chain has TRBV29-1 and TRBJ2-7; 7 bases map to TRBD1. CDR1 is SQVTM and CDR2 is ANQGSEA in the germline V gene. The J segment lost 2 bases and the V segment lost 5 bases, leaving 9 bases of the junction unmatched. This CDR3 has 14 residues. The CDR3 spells CSVYGTADTYEQYF. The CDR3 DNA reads TGCAGCGTTTATGGGACAGCCGACACCTACGAGCAGTACTTC.

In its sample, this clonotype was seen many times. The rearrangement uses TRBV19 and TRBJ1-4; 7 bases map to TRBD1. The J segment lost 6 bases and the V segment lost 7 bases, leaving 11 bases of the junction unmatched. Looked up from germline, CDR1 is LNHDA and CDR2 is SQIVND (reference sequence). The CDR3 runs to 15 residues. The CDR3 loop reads CASTRFGTEDEKLFF. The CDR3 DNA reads TGTGCCAGTACCCGGTTCGGGACAGAAGATGAAAAACTGTTTTTT.

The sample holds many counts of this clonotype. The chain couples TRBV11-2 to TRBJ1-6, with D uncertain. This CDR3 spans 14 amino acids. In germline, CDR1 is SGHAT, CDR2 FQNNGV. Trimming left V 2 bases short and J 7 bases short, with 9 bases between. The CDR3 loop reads CASSLNAGNSPLHF. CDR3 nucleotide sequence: TGTGCCAGCAGCTTAAACGCGGGGAATTCACCCCTCCACTTT.

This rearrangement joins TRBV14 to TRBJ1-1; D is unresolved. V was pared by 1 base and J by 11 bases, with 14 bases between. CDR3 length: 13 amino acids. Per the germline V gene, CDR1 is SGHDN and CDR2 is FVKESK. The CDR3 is CASSQVFQDGAFF. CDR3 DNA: TGTGCCAGCAGCCAAGTTTTCCAGGACGGCGCTTTCTTT.

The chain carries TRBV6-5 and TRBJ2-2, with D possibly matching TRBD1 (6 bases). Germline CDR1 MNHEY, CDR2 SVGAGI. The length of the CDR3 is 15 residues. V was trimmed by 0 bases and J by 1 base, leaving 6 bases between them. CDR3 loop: CASSYSTGNTGELFF. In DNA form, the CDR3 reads TGTGCCAGCAGTTACTCGACAGGGAACACCGGGGAGCTGTTTTTT.

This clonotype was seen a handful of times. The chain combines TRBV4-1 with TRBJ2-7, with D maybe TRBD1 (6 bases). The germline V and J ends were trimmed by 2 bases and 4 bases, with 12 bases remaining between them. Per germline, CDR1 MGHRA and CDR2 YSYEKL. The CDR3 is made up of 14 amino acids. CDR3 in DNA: TGCGCCAGCAGCCAACGGGACACAGGATACGAGCAGTACTTC. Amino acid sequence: CASSQRDTGYEQYF.

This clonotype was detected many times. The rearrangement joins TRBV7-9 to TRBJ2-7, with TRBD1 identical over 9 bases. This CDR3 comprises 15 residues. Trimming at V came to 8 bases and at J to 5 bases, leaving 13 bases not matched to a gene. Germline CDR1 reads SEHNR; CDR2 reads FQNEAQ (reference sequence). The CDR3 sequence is CASGLRPGQGHEQYF. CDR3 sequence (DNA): TGTGCCAGCGGCCTCCGACCGGGACAGGGCCACGAGCAGTACTTC.

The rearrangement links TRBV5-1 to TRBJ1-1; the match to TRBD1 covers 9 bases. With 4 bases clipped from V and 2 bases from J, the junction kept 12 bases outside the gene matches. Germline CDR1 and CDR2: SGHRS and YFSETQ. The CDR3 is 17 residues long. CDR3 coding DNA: TGCGCCAGCAGCAGGGACAGGGCCCTAGGGGACAACACTGAAGCTTTCTTT. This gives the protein CASSRDRALGDNTEAFF.

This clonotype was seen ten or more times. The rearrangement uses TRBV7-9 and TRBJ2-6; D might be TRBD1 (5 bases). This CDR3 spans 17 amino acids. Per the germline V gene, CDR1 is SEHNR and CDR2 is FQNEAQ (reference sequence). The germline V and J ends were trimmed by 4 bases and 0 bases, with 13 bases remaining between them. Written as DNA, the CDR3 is TGTGCCAGCAGCTACGGACACCTTAACTCTGGGGCCAACGTCCTGACTTTC. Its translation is CASSYGHLNSGANVLTF. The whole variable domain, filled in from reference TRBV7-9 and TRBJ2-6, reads DTGVSQNPRHKITKRGQNVTFRCDPISEHNRLYWYRQTLGQGPEFLTYFQNEAQLEKSRLLSDRFSAERPKGSFSTLEIQRTEQGDSAMYLCASSYGHLNSGANVLTFGAGSRLTVL.

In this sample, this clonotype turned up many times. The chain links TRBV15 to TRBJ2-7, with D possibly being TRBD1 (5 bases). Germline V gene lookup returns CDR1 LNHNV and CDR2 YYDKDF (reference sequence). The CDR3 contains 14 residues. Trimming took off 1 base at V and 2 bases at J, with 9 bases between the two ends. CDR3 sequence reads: CATSRGAGPYEQYF. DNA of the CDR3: TGTGCCACCAGCAGAGGGGCAGGGCCCTACGAGCAGTACTTC.